Presented here are 14 T cell receptor beta chains from one specimen sequenced in a study of T cells in Graves' hyperthyroidism and ophthalmopathy. The investigators amplified TCR beta CDR3 regions from RNA transcripts. Using the HTBI primer set, a first-round RT-PCR was run on the TCR CDR3. TCRdb re-called the multiplex PCR reads with MiXCR, one entry per CDR3 protein. The sample has about 520,000 distinct CDR3 sequences, approximately 24% seen once; the top ten hold roughly 12%. Specimen: blood. The receptor set was obtained from a woman aged 25 to 39 with Graves' ophthalmopathy.

This chain joins TRBV15 and TRBJ1-2; no reliable D call. The CDR3 is 17 amino acids. V was trimmed by 0 bases and J by 0 bases, leaving 14 bases between them. Per germline, CDR1 LNHNV and CDR2 YYDKDF (reference sequence). In DNA form, the CDR3 reads TGTGCCACCAGCAGAGATCAAAGTCTTAGATCTAACTATGGCTACACCTTC. It codes for CATSRDQSLRSNYGYTF.

This clonotype came up many times. The chain links TRBV11-2 to TRBJ2-7; D is uncertain. CDR1 SGHAT and CDR2 FQNNGV come from the germline V gene. V lost 3 bases, J lost 2 bases, and 5 bases lay in between. The CDR3 loop spans 12 amino acids. The CDR3: CASSFGTYEQYF. The CDR3 DNA reads TGTGCCAGCAGCTTCGGAACCTACGAGCAGTACTTC.

There are many counts of this clonotype. This chain links TRBV27 with TRBJ1-1; D gene ambiguous. Trimming removed 6 bases at V and 0 bases at J, with 8 bases between. The germline gives CDR1 MNHEY, CDR2 SMNVEV (reference sequence). This CDR3 spans 13 amino acids. The CDR3 here is CASRDTMNTEAFF. The CDR3, as DNA: TGTGCCAGCAGAGACACCATGAACACTGAAGCTTTCTTT.

The chain links TRBV7-2 to TRBJ2-7; no definite D call. CDR3 length: 14 amino acids. The V end lost 3 bases, the J end lost 0 bases, and 9 bases lay between the germline ends. Germline CDR1 is SGHTA and CDR2 is FQGNSA. The chain's CDR3 is CASSLYQASYEQYF. DNA for the CDR3: TGTGCCAGCAGCTTGTATCAGGCCTCCTACGAGCAGTACTTC.

This clonotype was observed a single time. The gene calls are TRBV7-8 and TRBJ1-2, with no clear D. The ends were cut back, 4 bases at V and 6 bases at J, with 24 bases in the middle. The V gene's germline CDR1 is SGHVS and CDR2 FQNEAQ. CDR3 length: 17 amino acids. This chain's CDR3 is CASSSSGRSTRRDGYTF. CDR3 bases: TGTGCCAGCAGCTCTTCGGGTCGCTCCACCCGAAGGGATGGCTACACCTTC.

This clonotype was recorded many times. The V and J genes are TRBV3-1 and TRBJ1-6; D ambiguous. The CDR3 spans 14 residues. From germline, CDR1 is LGHDT and CDR2 YNNKEL (reference sequence). Trimming shortened V by 3 bases and J by 6 bases, and 9 bases separated the two germline ends. CDR3 DNA sequence: TGTGCCAGCAGCCAGCGGACGGGTAATTCACCCCTCCACTTT. This codes for CASSQRTGNSPLHF. The variable domain in full, completed from reference TRBV3-1 and TRBJ1-6, reads DTAVSQTPKYLVTQMGNDKSIKCEQNLGHDTMYWYKQDSKKFLKIMFSYNNKELIINETVPNRFSPKSPDKAHLNLHINSLELGDSAVYFCASSQRTGNSPLHFGNGTRLTVT.

The gene calls are TRBV5-1 and TRBJ1-1; no clear D gene. The CDR3 covers 15 residues. V was clipped by 9 bases and J by 5 bases, with 23 bases between them. Germline V gene sequence: CDR1 SGHRS, CDR2 YFSETQ. Here the CDR3 reads CAIRSEVNSRTEAFF. The DNA of the CDR3 is TGCGCCATCAGGTCTGAGGTCAATTCGCGGACTGAAGCTTTCTTT.

The sample holds many counts of this clonotype. The junction does not match germline at one end; this may be a read error. V usage is TRBV5-1 and J usage is TRBJ2-7; D is unresolved. Germline-derived CDR1 and CDR2 are SGHRS and YFSETQ. This CDR3 has 13 residues. The CDR3 loop reads CASSLAGSYERYF. The CDR3 nucleotides are TGCGCCAGCAGCTTGGCTGGGTCCTACGAGCGGTACTTC.

This clonotype was counted at least ten times. This rearrangement joins TRBV6-5 to TRBJ2-7; D is unresolved. Germline loops: CDR1 MNHEY, CDR2 SVGAGI. V was clipped by 6 bases and J by 2 bases, with 8 bases between them. The CDR3 totals 12 residues. This CDR3 reads CASSPTAYEQYF. CDR3 nucleotide sequence: TGTGCCAGCAGCCCCACGGCCTACGAGCAGTACTTC.

The J gene is TRBJ1-2, the V gene TRBV30, with unresolved D. V lost 0 bases, J lost 7 bases, and 12 bases lay in between. The CDR3 sequence is 13 residues long. CDR1 GTSNPN and CDR2 SVGIG come from the germline V gene (reference sequence). The CDR3: CAWSVLSMAGYTF. CDR3 DNA: TGTGCCTGGAGTGTACTATCTATGGCTGGCTACACCTTC.

J is TRBJ2-2 and V is TRBV6-4, with no clear D. V lost 7 bases and J lost 3, with 12 bases in between. Germline CDR1 MRHNA, CDR2 SNTAGT. The CDR3 is 14 residues long. CDR3 sequence (DNA): TGTGCCAGCAAAGGAAGGATGGACACCGGGGAGCTGTTTTTT. Its protein is CASKGRMDTGELFF.

In its sample, this clonotype was seen many times. The chain is built from TRBV6-2 or TRBV6-3 and TRBJ1-5; D remains ambiguous. The CDR3 is made up of 14 amino acids. Germline V gene data show CDR1 as MNHEY and CDR2 as SVGEGT. V lost 4 bases and J lost 4, with 11 bases in between. The chain's CDR3 is CASSWGGWNQPQHF. CDR3 bases: TGTGCCAGCAGTTGGGGAGGGTGGAATCAGCCCCAGCATTTT.

The gene calls are TRBV12-3 or TRBV12-4 and TRBJ1-2, with 10 bases matching TRBD1. CDR3 size: 15 residues. V lost 4 bases to trimming and J lost 6 bases; unmatched junction nucleotides: 8. CDR3 residues: CASSSDRGGPNGYTF. The CDR3 nucleotides read TGTGCCAGCAGTTCGGACAGGGGGGGCCCAAATGGCTACACCTTC.

This chain links TRBV5-1 with TRBJ2-4, with D possibly being TRBD2 (6 bases). From germline, CDR1 is SGHRS and CDR2 YFSETQ. V lost 1 base, J lost 1 base, and 15 bases lay in between. This CDR3 is 17 amino acids long. CDR3 residues: CASSLRLTGGAKNIQYF. CDR3 nucleotides: TGCGCCAGCAGCTTGAGACTAACTGGGGGGGCCAAAAACATTCAGTACTTC.